This T cell receptor beta chain was captured by sequencing in a study of T cells in Graves' hyperthyroidism and ophthalmopathy. In this sample, this clonotype turned up many times. TCR beta CDR3 region amplification was performed from RNA transcripts. The TCR CDR3 was amplified in a first-round RT-PCR using the HTBI primer set. MiXCR was run by TCRdb on the multiplex PCR reads, yielding one entry per CDR3 protein. The table records hundreds of thousands of distinct CDR3 sequences, over 12% of them present only once. Germline CDR1 reads SGHRS; CDR2 reads YFSETQ. Deletions cut 5 bases from V and 3 bases from J, with 11 bases between. This CDR3 contains 13 residues.

The sample consisted of blood. The receptor was isolated from a woman aged 40 to 55 with Graves' ophthalmopathy. This chain links TRBV5-1 with TRBJ1-2, with D possibly TRBD1 on 6 matching bases. DNA for the CDR3: TGCGCCAGCAGTCCGGACAGTGACTATGGCTACACCTTC. Amino acid sequence: CASSPDSDYGYTF.